The clone carrying this T cell receptor (beta chain) was detected only a few times. Its specificity is unknown. This entry comes from a study of CD8 T cells in Susac syndrome. Background on the study: Treatment at blood withdrawal was none, corticosteroids, or intravenous immunoglobulin alone in Susac syndrome patients.

V lost 3 bases, J lost 2 bases, and 14 bases lay in between. This CDR3 has 15 amino acids. Germline values: CDR1 LGHNA, CDR2 YNFKEQ. The RNA input was roughly 0.45 to 1 ug, and it was reverse transcribed with random hexamers. Amplification of TCR beta CDR3 spanned 54 Vbeta and 13 Jbeta via immunoSEQ multiplex PCR. MiXCR, run by TCRdb on the immunoSEQ multiplex PCR reads, gives a single entry per CDR3 protein. The table has about 120,000 distinct CDR3 sequences, about 95% seen once. Overall study findings and caveats: Total CD8+ and CD8+ TEMRA repertoires contained fewer than 20 and five Susac-specific public clones, respectively.

The sample comprised CD8+ T cells from PBMCs. The sequence was collected from a human donor with Susac syndrome. This chain joins TRBV4-2 and TRBJ2-7; a weak D match, TRBD1 (5 bases). The CDR3 sequence is CASSQEQGTPYEQYF. CDR3 bases: TGTGCCAGCAGCCAGGAGCAGGGTACTCCCTACGAGCAGTACTTC.